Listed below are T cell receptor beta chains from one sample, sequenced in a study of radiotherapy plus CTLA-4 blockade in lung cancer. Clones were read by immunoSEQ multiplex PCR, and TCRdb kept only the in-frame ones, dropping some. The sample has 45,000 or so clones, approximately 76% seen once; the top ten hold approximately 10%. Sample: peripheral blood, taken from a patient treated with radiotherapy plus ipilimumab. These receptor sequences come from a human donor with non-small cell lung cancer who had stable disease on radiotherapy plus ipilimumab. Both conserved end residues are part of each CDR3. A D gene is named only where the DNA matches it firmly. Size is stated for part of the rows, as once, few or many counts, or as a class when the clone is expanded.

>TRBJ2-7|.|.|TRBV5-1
CASSQTGTYEQYF
TGCGCCAGCAGCCAGACGGGGACCTACGAGCAGTACTTC
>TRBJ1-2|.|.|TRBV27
CASSPSGSLYYGYTF
TGTGCCAGCAGTCCGTCAGGCAGCCTTTACTATGGCTACACCTTC
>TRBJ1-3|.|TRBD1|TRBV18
CASSTGQGRDTIYF
TGTGCCAGCTCAACCGGACAGGGAAGGGACACCATATATTTT
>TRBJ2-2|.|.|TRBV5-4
CASSLGTRANTGELFF
TGTGCCAGCAGCTTGGGTACCAGGGCGAACACCGGGGAGCTGTTTTTT
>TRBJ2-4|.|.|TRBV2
CASSVSGVDIQYF
TGTGCCAGCAGTGTATCGGGGGTGGACATTCAGTACTTC
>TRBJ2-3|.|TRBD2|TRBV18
CASSQAGGRTNTQYF
TGTGCCAGCTCACAGGCGGGGGGCCGAACTAATACGCAGTATTTT
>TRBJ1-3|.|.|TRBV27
CASSFFGFGNTIYF
TGTGCCAGCAGTTTTTTTGGGTTCGGAAACACCATATATTTT
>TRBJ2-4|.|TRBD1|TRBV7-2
CASSPDRAKNIQYF
TGTGCCAGCAGCCCGGACAGGGCGAAAAACATTCAGTACTTC
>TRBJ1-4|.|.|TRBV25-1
CASSDPGTVNEKLFF
TGTGCCAGCAGTGACCCCGGGACGGTTAATGAAAAACTGTTTTTT
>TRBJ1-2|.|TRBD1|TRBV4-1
CASSRTISGQGAGYGYTF
TGCGCCAGCAGCCGCACCATCTCTGGACAGGGGGCAGGCTATGGCTACACCTTC
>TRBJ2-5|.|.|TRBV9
CASSVGGGRETQYF
TGTGCCAGCAGCGTAGGTGGAGGGAGGGAGACCCAGTACTTC
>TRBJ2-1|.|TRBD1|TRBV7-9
CASSPRPGQGINEQFF
TGTGCCAGCAGCCCCAGACCGGGACAGGGGATCAATGAGCAGTTCTTC
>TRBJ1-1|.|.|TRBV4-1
CASSQDPRGGTEAFF
TGCGCCAGCAGCCAAGATCCTAGAGGGGGCACTGAAGCTTTCTTT
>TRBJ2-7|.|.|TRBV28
CASSTAGTNVAYEQYF
TGTGCCAGCAGTACCGCCGGGACAAATGTCGCCTACGAGCAGTACTTC
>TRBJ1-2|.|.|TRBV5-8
CASSLTGTDYGYTF
TGTGCCAGCAGCTTAACCGGGACGGATTATGGCTACACCTTC
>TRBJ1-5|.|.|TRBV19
CASSDYGLNQPQHF
TGTGCCAGTAGTGATTACGGGCTAAATCAGCCCCAGCATTTT
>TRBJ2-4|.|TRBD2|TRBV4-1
CASSQDMRGGRGNIQYF
TGCGCCAGCAGCCAAGATATGCGGGGGGGCCGGGGAAACATTCAGTACTTC
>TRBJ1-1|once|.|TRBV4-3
CASSQDKYTEAFF
TGCGCCAGCAGCCAAGACAAATACACTGAAGCTTTCTTT
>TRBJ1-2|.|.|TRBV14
CASSLQGGLDGYTF
TGTGCCAGCAGCCTACAGGGAGGTTTGGATGGCTACACCTTC
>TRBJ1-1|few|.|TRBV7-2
CASSLGVMNTEAFF
TGTGCCAGCAGCTTAGGTGTCATGAACACTGAAGCTTTCTTT
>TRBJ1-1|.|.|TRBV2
CASRLLVEGAFF
TGTGCCAGCAGGCTGTTGGTAGAGGGTGCTTTCTTT
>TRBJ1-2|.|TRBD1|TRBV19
CASSIAQDRVFFNYGYTF
TGTGCCAGTAGTATAGCACAGGACAGGGTTTTCTTTAACTATGGCTACACCTTC